The T cell receptor beta chain under discussion was sequenced for a study of Graves' ophthalmopathy and Graves' hyperthyroidism (dated by TCRdb to 2017 to 2018). Broadly, across the study: Stable hyperthyroidism was defined as no progression to ophthalmopathy within 18 months of follow-up. A discovery set of more than 90 patients (around 45 ophthalmopathy, approximately 58 stable hyperthyroidism) was enrolled to explore V-J signatures distinguishing ophthalmopathy from hyperthyroidism. In total, approximately 140 blood samples were TCR-sequenced: 40 to 45 ophthalmopathy, roughly 80 hyperthyroidism and approximately 17 hyperthyroidism-to-ophthalmopathy patients. Following sampling, methimazole starting at 30 mg daily was administered to hyperthyroidism patients, and high-dose intravenous methylprednisolone was administered to ophthalmopathy patients. T-cell repertoires of thyroid tissue and blood were compared in 5 or 6 hyperthyroidism patients. An independent validation cohort comprised roughly 20 hyperthyroidism patients and 17 patients who later progressed from hyperthyroidism to ophthalmopathy. The study used TCR beta repertoire signatures to distinguish Graves' ophthalmopathy from Graves' hyperthyroidism and to predict progression to ophthalmopathy.

The investigation overall reported the following: The 13-signature model separated ophthalmopathy from stable hyperthyroidism with 85% to 90% sensitivity and roughly 84% specificity in cross-validation, and 80%/75% in the test set. In validation, the model predicted ophthalmopathy progression with less than 71% sensitivity and roughly 78% specificity; fewer than 15 predicted patients were CT-confirmed with GO in a median of 6.5 months. Among expanded thyroid clonotypes with frequency above 0.001, most also showed up in blood, which suggests that blood repertoires may reflect the thyroid immune response. Sample size was not predetermined statistically, and investigators were not blinded to group allocation.

Hyperthyroidism patients were newly diagnosed, were aged 18 to 65 years, and had a disease duration under 2 months. Anyone with other autoimmune diseases, uncontrolled infections, pregnancy or lactation was excluded from the study. Clinical symptoms, serum thyroxine, TRAb, thyroid ultrasound and orbital computed tomography were used for diagnosis. Trizol reagent was used to extract the total RNA, and its quality was then checked on an Agilent 2100 Bioanalyzer. The CDR3 sequence holds 21 residues, the cysteine and phenylalanine included. Kept here is only the CDR3 DNA, which spans 63 bases and is read in frame from base 1. A distance of 41 bases separates the germline ends of V and J, which lose 5 bases and 13 bases respectively. The germline V gene gives CDR1 as KGHDR and CDR2 as SFDVKD. For repertoire sequencing, the TCR beta CDR3 regions were amplified from RNA transcripts. The first round of RT-PCR was done with HTBI primers and the Qiagen OneStep RT-PCR kit, and was followed by a second round of multiplex PCR, then size selection and purification. Libraries were sequenced on an Illumina HiSeq2000 using paired-end 100 bp reads. The authors' pipeline ran thus. SOAPnuke was used to process the reads, removing any read that contained adapters or uncalled bases, had a mean Phred below 15, or lacked an exact match to the constant primer or identifier. High-quality paired reads were merged with COPE v1.2.5. Clonotypes were defined as unique nucleotide sequences and were aligned to IMGT TRB V, D and J references using MiTCR v1.1. The analysis was limited to V-J combinations with a frequency above 0.0001, which together covered 99.2% of the repertoires. A TCR clonal expansion and chaos score per V-J combination was defined as the ratio of F50 clonal expansion to chaos observed in the TCRdist matrix. Welch's t-statistics and random forest were used to reduce the features to some 13 V-J combinations, which were then used as input to a naive Bayes classifier. Thyroid-blood repertoire similarity was quantified with the Morisita-Horn index. TCRdb trimmed the raw reads at Q25, called clones with MiXCR and kept productive beta chains. A single entry per CDR3 protein holds the most common genes and DNA from its merged rows. None of the V and J calls come from the authors' own analysis; TCRdb made them. The sample table contains around 1,000,000 distinct CDR3 sequences; only one count was recorded for about 38% of them. Over 8.5% of the sample is held by the ten biggest clonotypes.

A remark on this clonotype: It lacks a known antigen. No per-base quality is available; no much larger clone lies one base away.

Material: peripheral blood or thyroid tissue (not recorded which). The chain is assembled from TRBV24-1 and TRBJ1-5; the D gene is not confidently resolved. The clonotype comes from an adult man with Graves' hyperthyroidism. The CDR3 protein sequence reads: CATSVHANTEAFSMTLLAQHF. The sequenced DNA: TGTGCCACCAGTGTACACGCGAACACTGAAGCTTTCTCGATGACGCTGCTGGCACAGCATTTT.